This T cell receptor (beta chain) was sequenced during a study of control samples from healthy donors and cancer patients. Clones were sequenced by immunoSEQ multiplex PCR, and TCRdb holds only the in-frame ones, with some missing. The data hold 400,000 to 450,000 clones, with roughly 90% observed a single time. Germline values: CDR1 SGHDN, CDR2 FVKESK. Trimming removed 0 bases from V and 9 bases from J, with 6 bases in between. The CDR3 length is 12 residues. The material sequenced was PBMCs. The J gene is TRBJ2-1, the V gene TRBV14, with unresolved D. The source is a middle-aged man with head and neck cancer. CDR3 in DNA: TGTGCCAGCAGCCAAGAGTGGGGTGAGCAGTTCTTC. As protein: CASSQEWGEQFF.